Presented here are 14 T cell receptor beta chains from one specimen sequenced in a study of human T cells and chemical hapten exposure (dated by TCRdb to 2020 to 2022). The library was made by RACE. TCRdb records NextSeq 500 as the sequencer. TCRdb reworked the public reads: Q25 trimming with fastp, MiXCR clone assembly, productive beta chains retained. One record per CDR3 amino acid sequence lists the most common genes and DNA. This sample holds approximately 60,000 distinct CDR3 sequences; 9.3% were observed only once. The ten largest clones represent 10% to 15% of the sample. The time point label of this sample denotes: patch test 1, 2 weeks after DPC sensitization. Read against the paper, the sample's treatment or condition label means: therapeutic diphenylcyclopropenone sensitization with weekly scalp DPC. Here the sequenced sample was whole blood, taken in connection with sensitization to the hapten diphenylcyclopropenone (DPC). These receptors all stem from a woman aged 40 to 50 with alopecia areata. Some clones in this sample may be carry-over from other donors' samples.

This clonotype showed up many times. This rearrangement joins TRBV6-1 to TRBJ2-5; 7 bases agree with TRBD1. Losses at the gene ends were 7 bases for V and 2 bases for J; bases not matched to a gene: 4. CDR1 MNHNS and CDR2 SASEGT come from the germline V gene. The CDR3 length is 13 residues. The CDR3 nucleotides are TGTGCCAGCACCGGGACAGTTCAAGAGACCCAGTACTTC. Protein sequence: CASTGTVQETQYF.

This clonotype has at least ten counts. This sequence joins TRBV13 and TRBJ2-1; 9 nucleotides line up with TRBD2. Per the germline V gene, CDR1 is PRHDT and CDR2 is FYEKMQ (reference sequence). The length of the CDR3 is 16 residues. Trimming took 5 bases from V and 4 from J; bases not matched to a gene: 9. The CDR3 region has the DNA TGTGCCAGCAGCCGAAGAGCGGGGGGACCTTACAATGAGCAGTTCTTC. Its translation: CASSRRAGGPYNEQFF.

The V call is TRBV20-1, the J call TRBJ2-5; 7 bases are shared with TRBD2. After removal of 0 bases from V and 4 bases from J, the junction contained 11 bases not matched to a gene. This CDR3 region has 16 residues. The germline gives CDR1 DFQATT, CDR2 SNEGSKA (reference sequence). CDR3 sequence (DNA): TGCAGTGCTAGAGATTTGGATAGCGGGTGGTTAGAGACCCAGTACTTC. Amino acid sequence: CSARDLDSGWLETQYF.

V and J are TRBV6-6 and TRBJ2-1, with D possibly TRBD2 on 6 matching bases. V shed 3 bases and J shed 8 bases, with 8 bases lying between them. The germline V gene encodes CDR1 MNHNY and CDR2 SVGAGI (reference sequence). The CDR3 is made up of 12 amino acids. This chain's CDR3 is CASSYGGYEQFF. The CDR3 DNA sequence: TGTGCCAGCAGTTATGGGGGGTATGAGCAGTTCTTC.

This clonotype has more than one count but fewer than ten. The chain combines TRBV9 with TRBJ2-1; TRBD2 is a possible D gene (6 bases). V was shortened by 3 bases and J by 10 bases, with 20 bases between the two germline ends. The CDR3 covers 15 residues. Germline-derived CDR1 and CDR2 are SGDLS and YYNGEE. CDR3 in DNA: TGTGCCAGCAGCGCATCCGGGACTTCATCGGAAGAGCAGTTCTTC. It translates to CASSASGTSSEEQFF.

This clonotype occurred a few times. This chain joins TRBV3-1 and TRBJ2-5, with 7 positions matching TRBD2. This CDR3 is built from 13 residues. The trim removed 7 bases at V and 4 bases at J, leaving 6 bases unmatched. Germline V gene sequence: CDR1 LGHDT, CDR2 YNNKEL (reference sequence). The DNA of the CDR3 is TGTGCCAGCAAGGTCGGCGGGAGAGAGACCCAGTACTTC. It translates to CASKVGGRETQYF.

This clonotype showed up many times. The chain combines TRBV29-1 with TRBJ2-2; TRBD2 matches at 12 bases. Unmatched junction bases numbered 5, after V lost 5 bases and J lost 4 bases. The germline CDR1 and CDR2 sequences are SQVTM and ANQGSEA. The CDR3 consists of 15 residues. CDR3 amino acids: CSVRTSGVLTGELFF. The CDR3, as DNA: TGCAGCGTTAGGACTAGCGGGGTTCTCACCGGGGAGCTGTTTTTT.

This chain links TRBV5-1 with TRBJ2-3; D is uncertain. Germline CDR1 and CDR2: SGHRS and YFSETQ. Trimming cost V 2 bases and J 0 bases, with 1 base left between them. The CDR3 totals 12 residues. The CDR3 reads CASSFSTDTQYF. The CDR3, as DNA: TGCGCCAGCAGCTTTAGCACAGATACGCAGTATTTT.

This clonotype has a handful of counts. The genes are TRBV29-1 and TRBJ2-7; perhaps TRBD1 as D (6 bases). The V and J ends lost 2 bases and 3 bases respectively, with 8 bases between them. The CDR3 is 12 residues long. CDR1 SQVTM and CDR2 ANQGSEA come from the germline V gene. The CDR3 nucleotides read TGCAGCGTTGAAAGGGGGAGCTACGAGCAGTACTTC. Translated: CSVERGSYEQYF.

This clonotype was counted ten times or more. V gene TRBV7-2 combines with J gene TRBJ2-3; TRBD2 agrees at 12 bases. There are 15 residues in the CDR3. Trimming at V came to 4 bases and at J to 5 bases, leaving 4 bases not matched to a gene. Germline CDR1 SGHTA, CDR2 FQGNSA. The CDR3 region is CASSSSGGVRDTQYF. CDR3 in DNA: TGTGCCAGCAGCTCTAGCGGGGGGGTGAGAGATACGCAGTATTTT.

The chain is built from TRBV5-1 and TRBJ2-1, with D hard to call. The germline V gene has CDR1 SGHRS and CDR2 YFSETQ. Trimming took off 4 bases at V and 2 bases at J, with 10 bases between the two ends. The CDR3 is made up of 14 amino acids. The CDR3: CASSPLTAYNEQFF. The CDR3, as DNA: TGCGCCAGCAGCCCCCTCACGGCCTACAATGAGCAGTTCTTC.

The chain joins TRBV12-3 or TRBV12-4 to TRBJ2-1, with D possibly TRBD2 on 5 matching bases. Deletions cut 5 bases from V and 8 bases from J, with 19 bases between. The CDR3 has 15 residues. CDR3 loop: CASSRPALGVDEQFF. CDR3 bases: TGTGCCAGCAGTCGTCCAGCACTCGGGGTCGATGAGCAGTTCTTC.

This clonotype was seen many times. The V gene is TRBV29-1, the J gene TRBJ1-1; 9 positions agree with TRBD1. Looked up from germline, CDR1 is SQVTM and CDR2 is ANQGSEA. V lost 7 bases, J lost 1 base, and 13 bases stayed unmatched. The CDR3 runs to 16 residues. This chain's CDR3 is CSAGGQGQGWNTEAFF. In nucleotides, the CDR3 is TGCAGCGCCGGGGGACAGGGCCAAGGATGGAACACTGAAGCTTTCTTT.

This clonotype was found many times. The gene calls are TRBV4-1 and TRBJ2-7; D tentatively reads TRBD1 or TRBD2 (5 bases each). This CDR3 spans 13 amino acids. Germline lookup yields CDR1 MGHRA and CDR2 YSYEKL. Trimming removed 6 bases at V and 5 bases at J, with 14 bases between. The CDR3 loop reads CASRKGAGNEQYF. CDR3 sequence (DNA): TGCGCCAGCAGAAAGGGAGCAGGGAACGAGCAGTACTTC.